The present TCR beta chain was sequenced within a study of CD8 T cells in Susac syndrome. RNA was extracted with the RNeasy kit, and a quantity of roughly 0.5 to 1 ug was reverse transcribed using random hexamers. The amplification used immunoSEQ multiplex PCR on TCR beta CDR3; it spanned 54 Vbeta and 13 Jbeta. MiXCR was run by TCRdb on the immunoSEQ multiplex PCR reads, yielding one entry per CDR3 protein. The sample shows some 260,000 distinct CDR3 sequences, 80% to 90% of them seen only once. Per the germline V gene, CDR1 is SQVTM and CDR2 is ANQGSEA. The CDR3 runs to 15 residues. The V end lost 3 bases, the J end lost 4 bases, and 19 bases lay between the germline ends. Both CD4+ and CD8+ T cells were negatively isolated, and TEMRA cells underwent FACS enrichment.

The rearrangement joins TRBV29-1 to TRBJ2-7, with a tentative D call TRBD2 (6 bases). The sample comprised CD8+ T cells from PBMCs. The clonotype originates from a human donor with multiple sclerosis. Here the CDR3 reads CSVEYREGTSYEQYF. As DNA, the CDR3 is TGCAGCGTTGAGTACCGAGAGGGGACTTCTTACGAGCAGTACTTC.